These 10 T cell receptor beta chains were sequenced from one sample in a study of PD-1 blockade in classical Hodgkin lymphoma. Each and every patient relapsed after autologous stem cell transplantation, and patients got differing brentuximab vedotin exposure. Repertoires were generated with immunoSEQ multiplex PCR, while TCRdb's copy carries only in-frame clones and drops some. The table has under 75,000 clones, around 90% seen once. The input for sequencing was peripheral blood mononuclear cells (PBMCs), taken before the second cycle of nivolumab. Receptor source: a human donor with classical Hodgkin lymphoma.

J is TRBJ1-5 and V is TRBV6-1; 10 positions agree with TRBD1. CDR3 length: 16 amino acids. The germline V gene encodes CDR1 MNHNS and CDR2 SASEGT. With V trimmed by 4 bases and J by 6 bases, 9 bases remained unmatched. The CDR3 spells CASSVGDRGRGQPQHF. CDR3 bases: TGTGCCAGCAGTGTGGGGGACAGGGGCCGGGGTCAGCCCCAGCATTTT.

The chain couples TRBV5-1 to TRBJ1-1; weak D call: TRBD1 (5 bases). V was shortened by 4 bases and J by 4 bases, with 17 bases between the two germline ends. The CDR3 covers 15 residues. Germline V lookup: CDR1 SGHRS, CDR2 YFSETQ. CDR3 loop: CASSGVDGGPTEAFF. Here the CDR3 DNA reads TGCGCCAGCAGCGGGGTTGATGGGGGACCCACTGAAGCTTTCTTT.

The chain is built from TRBV6-1 and TRBJ1-1; no clear D. The germline V gene encodes CDR1 MNHNS and CDR2 SASEGT. V lost 2 bases and J 8 bases, leaving 15 bases between the germline ends. The CDR3 sequence is 14 residues long. The CDR3 protein is CASSERWVVPEAFF. CDR3 bases: TGTGCCAGCAGTGAAAGGTGGGTAGTCCCAGAAGCTTTCTTT.

This chain uses TRBV19 with TRBJ2-7; D is unclear. The CDR3 is 14 residues long. From germline, CDR1 is LNHDA and CDR2 SQIVND (reference sequence). The V and J ends lost 3 bases and 3 bases respectively, with 12 bases between them. The CDR3, as DNA: TGTGCCAGTAGTATCCTTTTCTCGGTCTACGAGCAGTACTTC. Its protein product is CASSILFSVYEQYF.

This chain uses TRBV7-6 with TRBJ1-1; 8 bases are a match to TRBD1. The V segment lost 5 bases and the J segment 6 bases; nucleotides outside the gene matches: 5. The CDR3 covers 13 residues. Germline V gene lookup returns CDR1 SGHVS and CDR2 FNYEAQ. Here the CDR3 reads CASSKSGQAEAFF. CDR3 bases: TGTGCCAGCAGCAAGTCGGGACAGGCTGAAGCTTTCTTT.

V gene TRBV5-1 combines with J gene TRBJ2-5; TRBD2 is a possible D gene (5 bases). Germline V lookup: CDR1 SGHRS, CDR2 YFSETQ. V shed 0 bases and J shed 5 bases, with 14 bases lying between them. CDR3 length equals 15 residues. The CDR3 bases are TGCGCCAGCAGCTTGGTGCAGCAACTAGGGGAGACCCAGTACTTC. This sequence encodes CASSLVQQLGETQYF.

The gene calls are TRBV7-9 and TRBJ2-2, with 9 bases matching TRBD1. This CDR3 has 16 amino acids. The germline V gene has CDR1 SEHNR and CDR2 FQNEAQ (reference sequence). With V trimmed by 5 bases and J by 0 bases, 4 bases remained unmatched. CDR3 region: CASSPWDRANTGELFF. The CDR3 region has the DNA TGTGCCAGCAGCCCCTGGGACAGGGCGAACACCGGGGAGCTGTTTTTT.

V and J are TRBV5-1 and TRBJ1-2; 8 bases map to TRBD1. Germline CDR1 reads SGHRS; CDR2 reads YFSETQ. V lost 4 bases and J lost 2; bases outside the gene matches: 7. The CDR3 sequence is 15 residues long. CDR3 sequence reads: CASSPRTGSNYGYTF. CDR3 nucleotide sequence: TGCGCCAGCAGCCCCAGGACAGGGTCAAACTATGGCTACACCTTC.

This clone appeared once. This chain uses TRBV5-1 with TRBJ1-1; 7 positions match TRBD1. Germline trimming cut 4 bases from V and 7 bases from J; bases unmatched to any gene: 10. The CDR3 is made up of 14 amino acids. Germline V gene sequence: CDR1 SGHRS, CDR2 YFSETQ. CDR3 bases: TGCGCCAGCAGCCCTGACAGGGTCGGAAGTGAAGCTTTCTTT. It yields the protein CASSPDRVGSEAFF.

The V call is TRBV5-6, the J call TRBJ1-6, with no clear D. V was shortened by 2 bases and J by 10 bases, with 10 bases between the two germline ends. This CDR3 has 13 residues. Germline values: CDR1 SGHDT, CDR2 YYEEEE. CDR3 protein: CASSLDLESPLHF. In DNA, the CDR3 is TGTGCCAGCAGCTTAGACCTCGAATCACCCCTCCACTTT.